Shown below are 2 T cell receptor beta chains from a single sample sequenced in a study of blood T cell repertoires in COVID-19. TCRdb keeps only in-frame clones here, not all; method: immunoSEQ multiplex PCR. The sample lists approximately 220,000 clones, about 87% occurring once. The sequencing input was PBMCs or T cells enriched from blood (not recorded which). These receptors were taken from a woman aged 25 to 39 who had recovered from COVID-19.

V gene TRBV2 combines with J gene TRBJ1-2; perhaps TRBD1 as D (6 bases). This CDR3 contains 13 residues. Trimming removed 5 bases at V and 2 bases at J, with 9 bases between. Germline-derived CDR1 and CDR2 are SNHLY and FYNNEI. CDR3 DNA: TGTGCCAGCAGTACAGGGTACAACTATGGCTACACCTTC. It encodes CASSTGYNYGYTF.

The chain has TRBV5-1 and TRBJ2-1; 8 bases match TRBD2. Trimming at V came to 1 base and at J to 3 bases, leaving 3 bases not matched to a gene. CDR1 SGHRS and CDR2 YFSETQ come from the germline V gene. The CDR3 covers 15 residues. The CDR3 is CASSLPGLDYNEQFF. The DNA of the CDR3 is TGCGCCAGCAGCTTGCCGGGACTAGACTACAATGAGCAGTTCTTC.